The 11 T cell receptor beta chains below come from one sample, sequenced in a study of OX40 agonist ivuxolimab in advanced cancers. Assay used: immunoSEQ multiplex PCR; TCRdb lists only in-frame clones, some missing. The profile shows 130,000 or so clones, roughly 93% of them singletons. The source was CD4+ or CD8+ T cells sorted from blood, collected in a trial of the OX40 agonist ivuxolimab. Source of these receptors: an adult with an advanced solid tumor such as melanoma, head and neck, liver or kidney cancer.

The chain combines TRBV6-6 with TRBJ2-1, with 7 bases matching TRBD2. Per germline, CDR1 MNHNY and CDR2 SVGAGI (reference sequence). CDR3 size: 12 residues. J lost 12 bases, V lost 4 bases, and 6 bases had no gene match. This CDR3 reads CASSSPSGGQFF. The CDR3 coding sequence is TGTGCCAGCAGTTCCCCGTCGGGGGGGCAGTTCTTC.

V usage is TRBV12-5 and J usage is TRBJ2-3; a weak D match, TRBD2 (6 bases). Trimming stripped 1 base from V and 4 bases from J, with 6 bases between. Per the germline V gene, CDR1 is LGHNT and CDR2 is FRNRAP. The CDR3 consists of 13 residues. Here the CDR3 reads CASGLGGADTQYF. The CDR3 DNA reads TGTGCTAGTGGTTTGGGGGGGGCAGATACGCAGTATTTT.

This rearrangement joins TRBV18 to TRBJ2-1; TRBD2 matches 10 bases. Germline V gene lookup returns CDR1 KGHSH and CDR2 LQKENI. The V gene end was trimmed by 0 bases and the J gene end by 0 bases; junction bases not matched to a gene: 2. The length of the CDR3 is 17 residues. The CDR3 region is CASSPPRTSGSYNEQFF. CDR3 DNA sequence: TGTGCCAGCTCACCACCAAGGACTAGCGGCTCCTACAATGAGCAGTTCTTC.

This chain connects TRBV29-1 to TRBJ2-5; perhaps TRBD1 as D (7 bases). Germline V lookup: CDR1 SQVTM, CDR2 ANQGSEA. The CDR3 sequence is 13 residues long. V was cut by 3 bases and J by 4 bases, with 12 bases left in between. The CDR3 loop reads CSVEQGGGETQYF. The CDR3 DNA sequence: TGCAGCGTTGAGCAGGGGGGTGGAGAGACCCAGTACTTC.

CDR3 coding DNA: TGTGCCAGCAGGCGGACATTGGGCGAGCAGTACTTC. Translating gives CASRRTLGEQYF. The rearrangement uses TRBV11-2 and TRBJ2-5, with D possibly matching TRBD1 (5 bases). With the DNA end fitting TRBJ2-7 better, the J assignment may be wrong. This CDR3 spans 12 amino acids. CDR1 SGHAT and CDR2 FQNNGV come from the germline V gene.

This rearrangement joins TRBV2 to TRBJ1-2, with TRBD1 matching over 8 bases. With V trimmed by 6 bases and J by 4 bases, 10 bases remained unmatched. Germline CDR1 and CDR2: SNHLY and FYNNEI. The CDR3 has 15 amino acids. The CDR3 loop reads CASSDQGARSYGYTF. Here the CDR3 DNA reads TGTGCCAGCAGCGACCAGGGGGCGAGGTCCTATGGCTACACCTTC.

V gene TRBV10-3 combines with J gene TRBJ2-1; 10 nucleotides match TRBD2. There are 14 residues in the CDR3. Germline V gene lookup returns CDR1 ENHRY and CDR2 SYGVKD. J was trimmed by 7 bases and V by 6 bases; bases with no gene match: 6. The CDR3 nucleotides read TGTGCCATCAGGTCTAGCGGGAGTGAAAATGAGCAGTTCTTC. Translating it yields CAIRSSGSENEQFF.

This clone came up once. Here the CDR3 reads CATSRGGNYGYTF. CDR3 coding DNA: TGTGCCACCAGCAGAGGCGGGAACTATGGCTACACCTTC. This chain uses TRBV15 with TRBJ1-2; D remains ambiguous. The CDR3 sequence is 13 residues long. The germline CDR1 and CDR2 sequences are LNHNV and YYDKDF (reference sequence). Trimming removed 1 base from V and 2 bases from J, with 5 bases in between.

V usage is TRBV6-6 and J usage is TRBJ2-5; 12 bases align to TRBD1. V shed 4 bases and J 7 bases; nucleotides not matched to a gene: 7. Germline CDR1 is MNHNY and CDR2 is SVGAGI (reference sequence). The CDR3 is made up of 15 amino acids. The CDR3 here is CASSSRDRGRVTQYF. The CDR3 DNA follows: TGTGCCAGCAGTTCGAGGGACAGGGGGCGCGTGACCCAGTACTTC.

This chain uses TRBV7-2 with TRBJ2-7; D remains unclear. Germline-derived CDR1 and CDR2 are SGHTA and FQGNSA. V was cut by 1 base and J by 0 bases, with 10 bases left in between. The CDR3 sequence is 15 residues long. CDR3 residues: CASSLGASRSYEQYF. Here the CDR3 DNA reads TGTGCCAGCAGCTTAGGGGCGAGCCGCTCCTACGAGCAGTACTTC.

This chain uses TRBV7-9 with TRBJ1-3; D remains unclear. This CDR3 is built from 15 residues. V lost 3 bases and J 0 bases, leaving 9 bases between the germline ends. Germline CDR1 reads SEHNR; CDR2 reads FQNEAQ (reference sequence). The CDR3 DNA reads as TGTGCCAGCAGCTTCAAGGCCAACTCTGGAAACACCATATATTTT. The encoded protein is CASSFKANSGNTIYF.